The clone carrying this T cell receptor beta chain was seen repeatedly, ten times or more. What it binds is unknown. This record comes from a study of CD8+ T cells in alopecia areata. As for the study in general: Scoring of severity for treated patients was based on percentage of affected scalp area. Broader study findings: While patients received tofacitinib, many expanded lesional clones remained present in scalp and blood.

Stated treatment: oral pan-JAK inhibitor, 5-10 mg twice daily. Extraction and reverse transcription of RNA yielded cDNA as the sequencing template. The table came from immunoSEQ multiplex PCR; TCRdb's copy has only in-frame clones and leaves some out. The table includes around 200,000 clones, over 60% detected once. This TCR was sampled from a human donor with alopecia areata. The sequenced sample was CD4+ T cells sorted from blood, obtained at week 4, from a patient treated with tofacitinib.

CDR3 residues: CASSYGGDTQYF. For the CDR3, the DNA is TGTGCCAGCAGCTATGGGGGAGATACGCAGTATTTT. J is TRBJ2-3 and V is TRBV2, with D perhaps given as TRBD1 or TRBD2 (5 bases each). Trimming pared 6 bases from V and 5 bases from J, leaving 9 bases between. The CDR3 covers 12 residues. CDR1 is SNHLY, CDR2 FYNNEI, per germline.